The rows below give T cell receptor beta chains drawn from one sample of a study of shared clonotypes between healthy human individuals. Assay used: immunoSEQ multiplex PCR; TCRdb lists only in-frame clones, some missing. The sample has about 1.1 million clones; roughly 77% are singletons. Sequenced input: memory CD4+ T cells from PBMCs. The source is a man aged 18-30 years in good health. Some clones in this sample may be carry-over from other donors' samples. The CDR3 runs from the conserved cysteine through the conserved F or W. The D gene is left open where the match is weak. Clone size appears in some rows only: once, few, many, or a class for an expanded clone.

- TRBJ2-7 TRBV27 - CASSLFYEQYF TGTGCCAGCAGTTTATTCTACGAGCAGTACTTC
- TRBJ1-1 TRBV18 - CASSPPEGDGEAFF TGTGCCAGCTCACCACCAGAAGGGGACGGTGAAGCTTTCTTT
once TRBJ1-2 TRBV14 - CASSQADYGYTF TGTGCCAGCAGCCAAGCCGACTATGGCTACACCTTC
- TRBJ2-3 TRBV5-1 - CASSPGWQGRDTQYF TGCGCCAGCAGCCCCGGATGGCAGGGGCGAGATACGCAGTATTTT
- TRBJ1-5 TRBV28 - CASSPRGTSLYSNQPQHF TGTGCCAGCAGTCCTAGGGGAACCTCGCTTTATAGCAATCAGCCCCAGCATTTT
- TRBJ1-1 TRBV6-5 - CASSRGLGLNTEAFF TGTGCCAGCAGTCGTGGATTGGGTTTGAACACTGAAGCTTTCTTT
few TRBJ2-7 TRBV10-2 TRBD1 CASSGGSYEQYF TGCGCCAGTTCAGGGGGTTCCTACGAGCAGTACTTC
- TRBJ1-2 TRBV5-1 - CASSLDVQGSGYTF TGCGCCAGCAGCTTGGATGTTCAGGGGAGCGGCTACACCTTC
- TRBJ1-4 TRBV5-1 TRBD1 CASSSQGGLEKLFF TGCGCCAGCAGCTCGCAGGGGGGGCTTGAAAAACTGTTTTTT
- TRBJ2-7 TRBV5-1 TRBD1 CASSLGLDGQGDYEQYF TGCGCCAGCAGCTTGGGATTGGATGGACAGGGGGACTACGAGCAGTACTTC
- TRBJ2-7 TRBV6-1 TRBD2 CASTQGLPVLEQYF TGTGCCAGCACCCAGGGACTACCGGTTCTCGAGCAGTACTTC
once TRBJ2-4 TRBV4-1 TRBD1 CASSRDQTGAGKNIQYF TGCGCCAGCAGCCGGGACCAAACAGGGGCCGGCAAAAACATTCAGTACTTC
- TRBJ2-7 TRBV7-8 - CASSYTGHSYEQYF TGTGCCAGCAGCTATACAGGACACTCCTACGAGCAGTACTTC
- TRBJ2-3 TRBV10-3 TRBD2 CAISVASNSGRSTDTQYF TGTGCCATCAGTGTAGCTTCAAATAGCGGGAGATCCACAGATACGCAGTATTTT
- TRBJ1-4 TRBV7-9 TRBD1 CASSPDRAEKLFF TGTGCCAGCAGCCCCGACAGGGCCGAAAAACTGTTTTTT
- TRBJ1-5 TRBV10-2 - CASRGQLNQPQHF TGCGCCAGCAGGGGACAACTGAATCAGCCCCAGCATTTT
once TRBJ2-5 TRBV5-1 TRBD2 CASSSKREGWETQYF TGCGCCAGCAGCTCTAAGCGGGAGGGATGGGAGACCCAGTACTTC
few TRBJ2-3 TRBV9 - CASSVGEDTQYF TGTGCCAGCAGCGTAGGGGAAGATACGCAGTATTTT
- TRBJ1-4 TRBV4-2 TRBD1 CASSQGQGSATNEKLFF TGTGCCAGCAGCCAAGGACAGGGGAGCGCAACTAATGAAAAACTGTTTTTT
- TRBJ1-2 TRBV5-1 - CASVPTTENYGYTF TGCGCCAGCGTACCCACCACAGAGAACTATGGCTACACCTTC
- TRBJ2-4 TRBV6-1 TRBD2 CASSGEGGDSEYF TGTGCCAGCAGTGGGGAGGGAGGGGACTCGGAGTACTTC
- TRBJ1-3 TRBV19 - CASKEQFSGNTIYF TGTGCCAGTAAAGAACAGTTCTCTGGAAACACCATATATTTT
- TRBJ2-1 TRBV10-3 - CAISVGQANEQFF TGTGCCATCAGTGTCGGGCAGGCGAATGAGCAGTTCTTC
- TRBJ1-5 TRBV6-5 - CASRGGVNQPQHF TGTGCCAGCAGAGGTGGGGTCAATCAGCCCCAGCATTTT
few TRBJ2-7 TRBV7-2 - CASSLDAQTYEQYF TGTGCCAGCAGCTTAGATGCGCAAACCTACGAGCAGTACTTC
- TRBJ2-3 TRBV5-8 TRBD1 CASSFGQAEDTQYF TGTGCCAGCAGCTTCGGACAGGCGGAAGATACGCAGTATTTT
- TRBJ1-2 TRBV28 TRBD1 CASITDRGWGYTF TGTGCCAGCATTACGGACAGGGGTTGGGGCTACACCTTC
once TRBJ2-1 TRBV28 TRBD2 CASSLGGGRGIYNEQFF TGTGCCAGCAGTTTAGGAGGAGGGCGGGGGATTTACAATGAGCAGTTCTTC
- TRBJ2-3 TRBV28 - CASRPGHSTDTQYF TGTGCCAGCAGACCGGGACATAGCACAGATACGCAGTATTTT
- TRBJ1-1 TRBV28 TRBD1 CASSLTGGPNTEAFF TGTGCCAGCAGTTTGACAGGGGGTCCGAACACTGAAGCTTTCTTT
- TRBJ2-1 TRBV28 TRBD1 CASSLFRRDRRSSYNEQFF TGTGCCAGCAGTTTATTTCGCCGGGACAGGAGGAGCTCCTACAATGAGCAGTTCTTC
few TRBJ2-7 TRBV28 TRBD2 CASNEGGASSEQYF TGTGCCAGCAATGAGGGAGGGGCCTCCTCCGAGCAGTACTTC
once TRBJ2-7 TRBV28 TRBD2 CASSSPSGRSYEQYF TGTGCCAGCAGTTCCCCTAGCGGGAGATCCTACGAGCAGTACTTC
- TRBJ2-2 TRBV4-1 - CASSQEGQVRGELFF TGCGCCAGCAGCCAAGAGGGCCAGGTACGCGGGGAGCTGTTTTTT
- TRBJ2-1 TRBV30 TRBD2 CAWSARLARTYNEQFF TGTGCCTGGAGTGCCAGACTAGCGAGGACCTACAATGAGCAGTTCTTC
- TRBJ2-5 TRBV29-1 - CSVGVQETQYF TGCAGCGTTGGAGTCCAAGAGACCCAGTACTTC
- TRBJ2-3 TRBV28 - CASRRMGTDTQYF TGTGCCAGCAGAAGGATGGGCACAGATACGCAGTATTTT
once TRBJ2-2 TRBV28 - CASSRGYTGELFF TGTGCCAGCAGTCGCGGCTACACCGGGGAGCTGTTTTTT
- TRBJ2-1 TRBV21-1 - CASSKVLAGRYNEQFF TGTGCCAGCAGCAAAGTTCTAGCGGGGCGTTACAATGAGCAGTTCTTC
- TRBJ1-5 TRBV29-1 TRBD1 CSVGGQKYQPQHF TGCAGCGTTGGGGGACAGAAATATCAGCCCCAGCATTTT
- TRBJ2-1 TRBV25-1 TRBD2 CASSELGSGGYNEQFF TGTGCCAGCAGTGAATTGGGTAGCGGGGGTTACAATGAGCAGTTCTTC
- TRBJ2-1 TRBV27 - CASSLNNNEQFF TGTGCCAGCAGCCTAAATAACAATGAGCAGTTCTTC
- TRBJ2-2 TRBV5-1 - CAGSLRTVVGGLFF TGCGCCGGCAGCCTCAGGACAGTTGTAGGGGGGCTGTTTTTT